These T cell receptor beta chains were read from a single sample in a study of T-cell memory formation after mild COVID-19. TCRdb fed the 5' RACE reads into MiXCR, producing one record per CDR3 protein. This sample has 300,000 to 350,000 distinct CDR3 sequences, with roughly a fifth found just once. Source material: PBMCs or a T cell subset sorted from them (not recorded which). These TCRs come from a man between 18 and 29 years old who had mild COVID-19 (a few samples of this study predate the infection). Cell type and time point are not known. Both conserved end residues are part of each CDR3. The order of the fields is V gene, J gene, clone size, CDR3 length, D gene, CDR3 protein, CDR3 DNA. A D gene is named only where the DNA matches it firmly. Not all rows give a size; the values are once, few, many and, for expanded clones, a class.

TRBV6-5	TRBJ1-2	few	15	TRBD1	CASSYFRTGFYGYTF	TGTGCCAGCAGTTACTTCCGGACAGGCTTCTATGGCTACACCTTC
TRBV7-2	TRBJ2-1	few	14	TRBD2	CASTGTTSYNEQFF	TGTGCCAGCACCGGGACTACCTCCTACAATGAGCAGTTCTTC
TRBV4-3	TRBJ2-3	.	16	TRBD1	CASSHGQTGGTDTQYF	TGCGCCAGCAGCCATGGACAGACAGGGGGCACAGATACGCAGTATTTT
TRBV5-6	TRBJ2-3	many	14	.	CASSLGRSTDTQYF	TGCGCCAGCAGCCTGGGGAGGAGCACAGATACGCAGTATTTT
TRBV5-1	TRBJ2-2	few	16	TRBD1	CASSLIGTGPSGELFF	TGCGCCAGCAGTTTAATTGGGACAGGGCCATCCGGGGAGCTGTTTTTT
TRBV6-2/TRBV6-3	TRBJ2-4	.	14	.	CASIPGDGSNIQYF	TGTGCCAGCATTCCGGGGGACGGTTCAAACATTCAGTACTTC
TRBV4-3	TRBJ2-2	.	17	.	CASSLLVGGGEGGELFF	TGCGCCAGCAGCCTCCTAGTAGGCGGGGGCGAGGGCGGGGAGCTGTTTTTT
TRBV7-3	TRBJ2-1	.	16	.	CASSRGGGGSYNEQFF	TGTGCCAGCAGCCGCGGGGGCGGTGGCTCCTACAATGAGCAGTTCTTC
TRBV5-1	TRBJ1-1	few	14	.	CASSLWGADTEAFF	TGCGCCAGCAGCTTATGGGGGGCGGACACTGAAGCTTTCTTT
TRBV29-1	TRBJ2-5	.	13	.	CSARGPLEETQYF	TGCAGCGCCCGGGGGCCCCTGGAAGAGACCCAGTACTTC
TRBV7-2	TRBJ2-2	.	14	.	CASSFYHYTGELFF	TGTGCCAGCAGCTTCTACCACTACACCGGGGAGCTGTTTTTT
TRBV30	TRBJ1-3	few	15	TRBD1	CAWRADRGSGNTIYF	TGTGCCTGGAGGGCTGACAGGGGCTCTGGAAACACCATATATTTT
TRBV7-8	TRBJ1-2	.	13	.	CASSLPGYSGYTF	TGTGCCAGCAGCTTACCAGGGTATAGTGGCTACACCTTC
TRBV10-3	TRBJ2-3	.	12	.	CAIGTDTDTQYF	TGTGCCATCGGAACAGACACAGATACGCAGTATTTT
TRBV4-1	TRBJ1-1	few	14	.	CASSQFPRETEAFF	TGCGCCAGCAGCCAGTTCCCCAGGGAAACTGAAGCTTTCTTT
TRBV9	TRBJ1-4	.	16	.	CASSVYHGGLNEKLFF	TGTGCCAGCAGCGTTTACCACGGGGGACTTAATGAAAAACTGTTTTTT
TRBV7-9	TRBJ2-1	.	15	TRBD1	CASSLAGTEGDEQFF	TGTGCCAGCAGCTTAGCCGGGACAGAAGGCGATGAGCAGTTCTTC
TRBV5-1	TRBJ1-1	.	15	.	CASSLAQVANTEAFF	TGCGCCAGCAGCTTGGCCCAGGTGGCGAACACTGAAGCTTTCTTT
TRBV12-5	TRBJ2-3	.	15	TRBD1	CASGSGQSSTDTQYF	TGTGCTAGTGGTTCGGGACAGAGTTCCACAGATACGCAGTATTTT
TRBV10-3	TRBJ1-1	few	16	TRBD1	CAISESWTGESREAFF	TGTGCCATCAGTGAGTCGTGGACAGGGGAATCCCGTGAAGCTTTCTTT
TRBV7-8	TRBJ2-5	few	16	TRBD2	CASSLGLAGGHETQYF	TGTGCCAGCAGCCTCGGACTAGCGGGGGGGCACGAGACCCAGTACTTC
TRBV20-1	TRBJ1-5	few	15	TRBD1	CSARSTGGINQPQHF	TGCAGTGCCAGATCAACAGGGGGCATCAATCAGCCCCAGCATTTT
TRBV9	TRBJ2-4	few	15	TRBD1	CASSPRTGVKNIQYF	TGTGCCAGCAGCCCTAGGACAGGGGTTAAAAACATTCAGTACTTC
TRBV11-2	TRBJ1-6	.	14	.	CASSFRTYNSPLHF	TGTGCCAGCAGCTTCAGGACCTACAATTCACCCCTCCACTTT
TRBV4-3	TRBJ2-1	.	15	.	CASSQVARESDEQFF	TGCGCCAGCAGCCAAGTGGCCAGGGAGTCTGATGAGCAGTTCTTC
TRBV7-2	TRBJ1-5	.	14	.	CASSFRQTNQPQHF	TGTGCCAGCAGCTTTCGACAGACGAATCAGCCCCAGCATTTT
TRBV7-7	TRBJ2-4	.	14	.	CASSRNLAKNIQYF	TGTGCTAGCAGCCGTAATCTAGCCAAAAACATTCAGTACTTC